These 21 T cell receptor beta chains share one sample of origin, sequenced in a study of early T cells in non-severe SARS-CoV-2 infection. TCRdb reprocessed the 5' RACE reads via MiXCR and lists one record per CDR3 protein. Of 43,000 or so distinct CDR3 sequences detected, 4% appear once; the ten largest clones hold approximately 3%. Sample: whole blood. These receptors were taken from an adult who was a healthcare worker with PCR-confirmed SARS-CoV-2 infection or an uninfected control (not recorded which).

This clonotype has ten or more counts. This chain joins TRBV7-8 and TRBJ2-3; D not resolved. CDR1 and CDR2 from the germline V gene are SGHVS and FQNEAQ. The CDR3 runs 13 residues. V was trimmed by 5 bases and J by 0 bases, leaving 6 bases between them. Here the CDR3 DNA reads TGTGCCAGCAGCCCGCAAAGCACAGATACGCAGTATTTT. Encoded protein: CASSPQSTDTQYF.

This clonotype was recorded many times. The chain carries TRBV5-1 and TRBJ2-3; tentatively, D is TRBD1 (5 bases). CDR1 is SGHRS, CDR2 YFSETQ, per germline. V gave up 5 bases and J gave up 0 bases, with 7 bases separating them. The CDR3 runs to 13 residues. The CDR3 DNA follows: TGCGCCAGCAGGACAGCGAGCACAGATACGCAGTATTTT. It is translated as CASRTASTDTQYF.

This clonotype was observed many times. The chain couples TRBV2 to TRBJ1-2; 7 nucleotides line up with TRBD1. CDR3 length: 13 residues. With 8 bases clipped from V and 4 bases from J, the junction kept 7 bases outside the gene matches. Germline CDR1 SNHLY, CDR2 FYNNEI. The CDR3 protein is CASGRGGIYGYTF. CDR3 coding DNA: TGTGCCAGCGGGAGAGGGGGCATCTATGGCTACACCTTC.

This clonotype was seen ten or more times. The CDR3 here is CASSTLGQYEQFF. The CDR3 DNA follows: TGTGCCAGCAGCACATTGGGACAGTATGAGCAGTTCTTC. V usage is TRBV7-8 and J usage is TRBJ2-1, with 7 bases identical to TRBD1. V trimming: 5 bases; J trimming: 8 bases; junction bases outside the gene matches: 6. The CDR3 covers 13 residues. The germline V gene encodes CDR1 SGHVS and CDR2 FQNEAQ.

This clonotype was recorded at least ten times. The V gene is TRBV4-1, the J gene TRBJ2-7, with unresolved D. V gave up 5 bases and J gave up 4 bases, with 15 bases separating them. Germline V gives CDR1 MGHRA, CDR2 YSYEKL. The CDR3 has 14 amino acids. CDR3 residues: CASSTSAQLYEQYF. The CDR3 DNA reads as TGCGCCAGCAGCACCTCGGCCCAGTTGTACGAGCAGTACTTC.

This clonotype was recorded many times. This chain joins TRBV7-3 and TRBJ2-1; 8 nucleotides agree with TRBD2. The germline CDR1 and CDR2 sequences are SGHTA and FQGTGA. The CDR3 spans 16 residues. V shed 5 bases and J 7 bases; nucleotides not matched to a gene: 13. CDR3 nucleotide sequence: TGTGCCAGCAGCCTTAAAAGCGGGAGCTCGGTAAATGAGCAGTTCTTC. Protein sequence: CASSLKSGSSVNEQFF. Together with reference TRBV7-3 and TRBJ2-1, the CDR3 gives the full variable domain: GAGVSQTPSNKVTEKGKYVELRCDPISGHTALYWYRQSLGQGPEFLIYFQGTGAADDSGLPNDRFFAVRPEGSVSTLKIQRTERGDSAVYLCASSLKSGSSVNEQFFGPGTRLTVL.

The table lists this clonotype with many counts. This sequence joins TRBV29-1 and TRBJ1-1, with D hard to call. Trimming stripped 1 base from V and 10 bases from J, with 7 bases between. The CDR3 is 10 residues long. The V gene's germline CDR1 is SQVTM and CDR2 ANQGSEA. In nucleotides, the CDR3 is TGCAGCGTTGAAGCGGCAAGAGCTTTCTTT. Residues: CSVEAARAFF.

This clonotype came up many times. The rearrangement uses TRBV7-2 and TRBJ2-7, with D unclear. Germline V gives CDR1 SGHTA, CDR2 FQGNSA. The germline V and J ends were trimmed by 5 bases and 0 bases, with 17 bases remaining between them. The CDR3 is made up of 16 amino acids. The chain's CDR3 is CASSPHRPGSSYEQYF. Here the CDR3 DNA reads TGTGCCAGCAGCCCCCACCGGCCAGGTAGCTCCTACGAGCAGTACTTC.

In this sample, this clonotype turned up many times. The chain links TRBV7-9 to TRBJ1-6; tentatively, D is TRBD1 (6 bases). Germline V CDR1 and CDR2: SEHNR, FQNEAQ (reference sequence). The germline V and J ends were trimmed by 3 bases and 9 bases, with 15 bases remaining between them. The CDR3 has 15 residues. CDR3 region: CASSLGTGRRSPLHF. The CDR3 DNA reads TGTGCCAGCAGCTTGGGAACAGGGAGACGTTCACCCCTCCACTTT.

This clonotype was counted ten times or more. The V gene is TRBV27, the J gene TRBJ2-3; 7 bases match TRBD2. This CDR3 contains 15 residues. Germline CDR1 is MNHEY and CDR2 is SMNVEV (reference sequence). The ends lost 1 base at V and 4 bases at J; junction bases unmatched: 5. As DNA, the CDR3 is TGTGCCAGCAGTTTATACCCGACTAGCTCAGATACGCAGTATTTT. Translated, it gives CASSLYPTSSDTQYF.

This clonotype has ten or more counts. In DNA, the CDR3 is TGTGCCAGCTCACCACGAGGGGACACTGAAGCTTTCTTT. The encoded protein is CASSPRGDTEAFF. The chain links TRBV18 to TRBJ1-1; weak D call: TRBD1 (5 bases). V was cut by 1 base and J by 3 bases, with 6 bases left in between. Looked up from germline, CDR1 is KGHSH and CDR2 is LQKENI. This CDR3 contains 13 residues.

The chain couples TRBV12-3 or TRBV12-4 to TRBJ2-3; D is ambiguous. The CDR3 consists of 14 residues. Trimming shortened V by 4 bases and J by 0 bases, and 8 bases separated the two germline ends. CDR3 in DNA: TGTGCCAGCAGTTACGTGGATAGCACAGATACGCAGTATTTT. Translation gives CASSYVDSTDTQYF.

This chain's CDR3 is CASSTGGEQFF. CDR3 nucleotides: TGTGCCAGTAGTACGGGCGGTGAGCAGTTCTTC. V and J are TRBV19 and TRBJ2-1; D is uncertain. The CDR3 extends over 11 amino acids. Germline CDR1 reads LNHDA; CDR2 reads SQIVND (reference sequence). V lost 4 bases to trimming and J lost 9 bases, with 7 bases between them.

This clonotype was counted many times. This sequence joins TRBV5-1 and TRBJ2-3; TRBD2 matches 8 bases. The CDR3 consists of 15 residues. Looked up from germline, CDR1 is SGHRS and CDR2 is YFSETQ. The V and J ends lost 1 base and 10 bases, in that order; junction bases with no gene match: 11. The CDR3 here is CASSLTSGPEGAQYF. The CDR3 region has the DNA TGCGCCAGCAGCTTGACTAGCGGTCCTGAAGGGGCGCAGTATTTT.

The chain has TRBV6-1 and TRBJ2-3; 10 bases are shared with TRBD1. The CDR3 covers 21 residues. With V trimmed by 5 bases and J by 4 bases, 24 bases remained unmatched. Germline-derived CDR1 and CDR2 are MNHNS and SASEGT. The DNA for the CDR3 is TGTGCCAGCAGTCTAATACAGTTTAGGGACAGGGGACTAAAGATCGCAGATACGCAGTATTTT. Protein sequence: CASSLIQFRDRGLKIADTQYF.

This clonotype has a count of ten or more. CDR3 sequence (DNA): TGTGCCAGCAACCTAAGACAGGGCCACTATGGCTACACCTTC. Translated, it gives CASNLRQGHYGYTF. V and J are TRBV6-6 and TRBJ1-2; 7 nucleotides line up with TRBD1. This CDR3 region has 14 residues. Germline-derived CDR1 and CDR2 are MNHNY and SVGAGI (reference sequence). V lost 7 bases to trimming and J lost 3 bases; unmatched junction nucleotides: 8.

This rearrangement joins TRBV6-5 to TRBJ1-4; TRBD1 is a possible D gene (5 bases). CDR3 size: 17 residues. Trimming shortened V by 4 bases and J by 5 bases, and 20 bases separated the two germline ends. Germline assignment: CDR1 MNHEY and CDR2 SVGAGI. CDR3 sequence: CASSLKGHQGPNEKLFF. CDR3 nucleotide sequence: TGTGCCAGCAGTTTAAAAGGACATCAGGGACCGAATGAAAAACTGTTTTTT.

This clonotype came up many times. The chain recombines TRBV7-9 with TRBJ2-7; 9 bases fit TRBD1. With 5 bases clipped from V and 7 bases from J, the junction kept 6 bases outside the gene matches. Germline V lookup: CDR1 SEHNR, CDR2 FQNEAQ (reference sequence). The CDR3 has 13 residues. The CDR3 DNA follows: TGTGCCAGCAGCCGGGACAGGGTGGGAGAGCAGTACTTC. Translated, it gives CASSRDRVGEQYF.

In this sample, this clonotype turned up a few times. The chain couples TRBV11-2 to TRBJ2-6; D ambiguous. V gave up 3 bases and J gave up 6 bases, with 0 bases separating them. The CDR3 is 11 amino acids. Germline V gene lookup returns CDR1 SGHAT and CDR2 FQNNGV. In nucleotides, the CDR3 is TGTGCCAGCAGCTTGGCCAACGTCCTGACTTTC. Protein product: CASSLANVLTF.

The sample holds many counts of this clonotype. The chain links TRBV2 to TRBJ2-5; the D gene is possibly TRBD2 (5 bases). Germline CDR1 is SNHLY and CDR2 is FYNNEI. The V and J ends lost 6 bases and 4 bases respectively, with 21 bases between them. The CDR3 is 16 amino acids. Here the CDR3 reads CASSFNTLDASETQYF. DNA for the CDR3: TGTGCCAGCAGCTTCAATACACTAGACGCGTCAGAGACCCAGTACTTC.

This clonotype occurred many times. The rearrangement links TRBV4-1 to TRBJ2-7, with 12 bases fitting TRBD2. CDR1 MGHRA and CDR2 YSYEKL come from the germline V gene. The CDR3 is 17 amino acids. Unmatched junction bases numbered 6, after V lost 3 bases and J lost 0 bases. This CDR3 is CASSQGMGLAGSYEQYF. Written as DNA, the CDR3 is TGCGCCAGCAGCCAGGGGATGGGACTAGCGGGCTCCTACGAGCAGTACTTC.